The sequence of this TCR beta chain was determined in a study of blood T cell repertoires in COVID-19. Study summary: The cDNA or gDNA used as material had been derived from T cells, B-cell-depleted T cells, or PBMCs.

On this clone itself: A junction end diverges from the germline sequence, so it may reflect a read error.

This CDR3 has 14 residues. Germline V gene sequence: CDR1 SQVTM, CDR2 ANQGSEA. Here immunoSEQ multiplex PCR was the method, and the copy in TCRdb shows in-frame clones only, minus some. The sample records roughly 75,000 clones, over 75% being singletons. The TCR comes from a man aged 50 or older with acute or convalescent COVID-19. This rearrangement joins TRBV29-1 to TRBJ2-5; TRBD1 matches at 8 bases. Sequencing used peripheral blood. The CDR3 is CSAEARGLRETQYF. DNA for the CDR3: TGCAGCGCTGAAGCCAGGGGGCTAAGAGAGACCCAGTACTTC. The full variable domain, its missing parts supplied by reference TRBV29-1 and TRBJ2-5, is SAVISQKPSRDICQRGTSLTIQCQVDSQVTMMFWYRQQPGQSLTLIATANQGSEATYESGFVIDKFPISRPNLTFSTLTVSNMSPEDSSIYLCSAEARGLRETQYFGPGTRLLVL.